The 28 T cell receptor beta chains given below trace back to one sample, sequenced in a study of blood T cell repertoires in COVID-19. The assay was immunoSEQ multiplex PCR, and TCRdb's table has in-frame clones only and misses some. The sample yields 250,000 to 350,000 clones, roughly nine tenths seen once. The sequencing input was PBMCs or T cells enriched from blood (not recorded which). These receptors all stem from a man aged 55 to 70 who had recovered from COVID-19.

The V and J genes are TRBV6-5 and TRBJ1-5; tentative D call: TRBD1 (5 bases). Trimming removed 10 bases from V and 2 bases from J, with 12 bases in between. The germline gives CDR1 MNHEY, CDR2 SVGAGI. The CDR3 length is 13 residues. The CDR3 DNA is TGTGCCACCCAGCGGGACGGCAATCAGCCCCAGCATTTT. Amino acids: CATQRDGNQPQHF.

Only a few counts were recorded for this clone. The V gene is TRBV2, the J gene TRBJ1-2; 9 bases are shared with TRBD1. The germline CDR1 and CDR2 sequences are SNHLY and FYNNEI. There are 14 residues in the CDR3. With 2 bases clipped from V and 8 bases from J, the junction kept 6 bases outside the gene matches. Here the CDR3 reads CASSETGGIQGYTF. As DNA, the CDR3 is TGTGCCAGCAGTGAAACAGGGGGCATTCAGGGCTACACCTTC.

The V call is TRBV5-6, the J call TRBJ2-6; 8 bases align to TRBD1. V shed 5 bases, J shed 4 bases, and the junction held 5 bases outside the gene matches. The CDR3 totals 15 residues. Germline loops: CDR1 SGHDT, CDR2 YYEEEE. Here the CDR3 reads CASRWTGSGANVLTF. In DNA form, the CDR3 reads TGTGCCAGCAGGTGGACAGGGTCCGGGGCCAACGTCCTGACTTTC.

V and J are TRBV19 and TRBJ2-3, with 14 bases that match TRBD2. The CDR3 spans 18 residues. CDR1 LNHDA and CDR2 SQIVND come from the germline V gene (reference sequence). J was trimmed by 2 bases and V by 5 bases; bases with no gene match: 9. The DNA of the CDR3 is TGTGCCAGTAGTCTCAAAGGACTAGCGGGAGGAATCACAGATACGCAGTATTTT. Its protein is CASSLKGLAGGITDTQYF.

This chain links TRBV7-9 with TRBJ2-4, with 9 bases lining up with TRBD1. The CDR3 runs to 14 residues. Germline V gene data show CDR1 as SEHNR and CDR2 as FQNEAQ (reference sequence). J lost 4 bases, V lost 5 bases, and 3 bases had no gene match. CDR3 loop: CASSKDRGKNIQYF. In DNA, the CDR3 is TGTGCCAGCAGCAAGGACAGGGGTAAAAACATTCAGTACTTC.

The V and J genes are TRBV11-3 and TRBJ1-1; D unresolved. The length of the CDR3 is 12 residues. V was shortened by 1 base and J by 6 bases, with 6 bases between the two germline ends. Germline-derived CDR1 and CDR2 are SGHNT and YENEEA. The CDR3 sequence is CASSLASAEAFF. Written as DNA, the CDR3 is TGTGCCAGCAGCTTAGCATCGGCTGAAGCTTTCTTT.

The sample holds one count of this clone. The rearrangement joins TRBV3-1 (or the pseudogene TRBV3-2) to TRBJ2-7, with 8 bases that match TRBD1. V shed 4 bases, J shed 4 bases, and the junction held 12 bases outside the gene matches. Germline-derived CDR1 and CDR2 are LGHDT and YNNKEL (reference sequence). The CDR3 loop spans 16 amino acids. Here the CDR3 DNA reads TGTGCCAGCAGCCGAGTAAACCAGGGGGCCAGGTACGAGCAGTACTTC. It translates to CASSRVNQGARYEQYF.

The chain recombines TRBV5-1 with TRBJ1-5; D may be TRBD1 (6 bases). Germline V gene data show CDR1 as SGHRS and CDR2 as YFSETQ. The CDR3 covers 15 residues. The V end was cut by 0 bases, the J end by 7 bases, with 14 bases between. The CDR3 nucleotides are TGCGCCAGCAGCTTGGATGGGACAAATGTGCAGCCCCAGCATTTT. This translates into CASSLDGTNVQPQHF.

The chain couples TRBV7-9 to TRBJ2-5; no firm D call. V lost 0 bases, J lost 1 base, and 12 bases lay in between. This CDR3 is 16 amino acids long. The germline gives CDR1 SEHNR, CDR2 FQNEAQ (reference sequence). CDR3 sequence reads: CASSLARYSPQETQYF. In DNA form, the CDR3 reads TGTGCCAGCAGCTTAGCGAGGTATTCTCCCCAAGAGACCCAGTACTTC. Supplemented by reference TRBV7-9 and TRBJ2-5, the full variable domain reads DTGVSQNPRHKITKRGQNVTFRCDPISEHNRLYWYRQTLGQGPEFLTYFQNEAQLEKSRLLSDRFSAERPKGSFSTLEIQRTEQGDSAMYLCASSLARYSPQETQYFGPGTRLLVL.

The rearrangement uses TRBV2 and TRBJ1-2; 7 positions match TRBD1. From germline, CDR1 is SNHLY and CDR2 FYNNEI. With 3 bases clipped from V and 3 bases from J, the junction kept 10 bases outside the gene matches. The CDR3 is made up of 16 amino acids. CDR3 loop: CASSEEGGGLDYGYTF. The CDR3 region has the DNA TGTGCCAGCAGTGAGGAAGGGGGCGGTTTGGACTATGGCTACACCTTC.

This clone occurred a few times. The chain has TRBV19 and TRBJ1-2, with 8 bases matching TRBD1. This CDR3 has 14 residues. The junction had 10 bases not matched to a gene; V was cut back by 5 bases and J by 8 bases. CDR1 and CDR2 (germline): LNHDA, SQIVND (reference sequence). The DNA for the CDR3 is TGTGCCAGTAGTCCGGGACAGGAGGCAGGAGGCTACACCTTC. Translated, it gives CASSPGQEAGGYTF.

The rearrangement links TRBV7-6 to TRBJ1-5; D remains unclear. Per germline, CDR1 SGHVS and CDR2 FNYEAQ. The germline V and J ends were trimmed by 6 bases and 3 bases, with 9 bases remaining between them. CDR3 length: 13 amino acids. CDR3 residues: CASSISTNQPQHF. The CDR3 DNA reads as TGTGCCAGCAGTATCAGTACCAATCAGCCCCAGCATTTT.

J is TRBJ1-5 and V is TRBV18, with TRBD1 identical over 8 bases. V trimming: 3 bases; J trimming: 2 bases; junction bases outside the gene matches: 6. CDR3 length equals 16 residues. CDR1 is KGHSH and CDR2 is LQKENI in the germline V gene. CDR3 protein: CASSPRTGLRNQPQHF. CDR3 bases: TGTGCCAGCTCACCTCGGACAGGGTTGCGCAATCAGCCCCAGCATTTT.

The rearrangement joins TRBV7-8 to TRBJ2-7; 10 bases align to TRBD1. V gave up 5 bases and J gave up 3 bases; unmatched junction bases: 4. The CDR3 consists of 14 residues. CDR1 SGHVS and CDR2 FQNEAQ come from the germline V gene. CDR3 DNA sequence: TGTGCCAGCAGCGAGGGACAGGGGATCTACGAGCAGTACTTC. This codes for CASSEGQGIYEQYF.

V and J are TRBV19 and TRBJ2-7; D call uncertain. V lost 6 bases to trimming and J lost 5 bases, with 14 bases between them. From germline, CDR1 is LNHDA and CDR2 SQIVND (reference sequence). The CDR3 is made up of 13 amino acids. The CDR3 region has the DNA TGTGCCAGTAGCGATACAGTTTTGCACGAGCAGTACTTC. This codes for CASSDTVLHEQYF.

Turning to this clone: One end of the junction does not line up with germline, which may come from a read error. The gene calls are TRBV7-7 and TRBJ2-5; TRBD1 matches 9 bases. The CDR3 is 15 amino acids. Per germline, CDR1 SSHAT and CDR2 FNYEAQ (reference sequence). In nucleotides, the CDR3 is TGTGCTAGCAGCCGAGACAGGGGGTGGATGGAGACCCAGTACTTC. Translating it yields CASSRDRGWMETQYF.

V is TRBV30 and J is TRBJ1-1, with D possibly matching TRBD1 (5 bases). V was pared by 2 bases and J by 1 base, with 14 bases between. This CDR3 is 15 amino acids long. Germline V gene sequence: CDR1 GTSNPN, CDR2 SVGIG (reference sequence). The CDR3 sequence is CAWSRLGQENTEAFF. CDR3 coding DNA: TGTGCCTGGAGTCGCCTAGGACAAGAGAACACTGAAGCTTTCTTT. Drawing the rest from reference TRBV30 and TRBJ1-1, the complete variable domain is SQTIHQWPATLVQPVGSPLSLECTVEGTSNPNLYWYRQAAGRGLQLLFYSVGIGQISSEVPQNLSASRPQDRQFILSSKKLLLSDSGFYLCAWSRLGQENTEAFFGQGTRLTVV.

The count of this clone is one. The chain combines TRBV18 with TRBJ2-7; 14 nucleotides agree with TRBD2. Germline CDR1 KGHSH, CDR2 LQKENI. CDR3 length: 18 amino acids. V was pared by 2 bases and J by 0 bases, with 6 bases of the junction left unmatched. The DNA of the CDR3 is TGTGCCAGCTCACCAGGATGGACTAGCGGGAGGTCCTCCTACGAGCAGTACTTC. Translating it yields CASSPGWTSGRSSYEQYF.

V gene TRBV5-1 combines with J gene TRBJ1-1; TRBD1 agrees at 7 bases. Germline V CDR1 and CDR2: SGHRS, YFSETQ. V lost 4 bases to trimming and J lost 1 base; unmatched junction nucleotides: 7. The length of the CDR3 is 15 residues. The CDR3: CASSAAGTENTEAFF. In nucleotides, the CDR3 is TGCGCCAGCAGCGCGGCCGGGACAGAGAACACTGAAGCTTTCTTT. Full variable domain (missing parts from reference TRBV5-1 and TRBJ1-1): KAGVTQTPRYLIKTRGQQVTLSCSPISGHRSVSWYQQTPGQGLQFLFEYFSETQRNKGNFPGRFSGRQFSNSRSEMNVSTLELGDSALYLCASSAAGTENTEAFFGQGTRLTVV.

The chain couples TRBV5-1 to TRBJ1-1, with D unresolved. V dropped 3 bases and J dropped 1 base, with 10 bases sitting between them. The CDR3 loop spans 14 amino acids. In germline, CDR1 is SGHRS, CDR2 YFSETQ. The CDR3 loop reads CASSSRNTNTEAFF. Written as DNA, the CDR3 is TGCGCCAGCAGCTCCAGAAATACGAACACTGAAGCTTTCTTT.

V gene TRBV5-4 combines with J gene TRBJ2-1; 11 nucleotides match TRBD2. J lost 8 bases, V lost 1 base, and 5 bases had no gene match. The CDR3 totals 15 residues. Germline V lookup: CDR1 SGHNT, CDR2 YYREEE (reference sequence). CDR3 in DNA: TGTGCCAGCAGCTTGAGTAGCGGGAGGGCCTATGAGCAGTTCTTC. Its protein is CASSLSSGRAYEQFF. Using reference TRBV5-4 and TRBJ2-1 for the parts outside the CDR3, the full variable domain is ETGVTQSPTHLIKTRGQQVTLRCSSQSGHNTVSWYQQALGQGPQFIFQYYREEENGRGNFPPRFSGLQFPNYSSELNVNALELDDSALYLCASSLSSGRAYEQFFGPGTRLTVL.

This chain joins TRBV10-2 and TRBJ2-7; TRBD2 matches 13 bases. J was trimmed by 5 bases and V by 3 bases; bases with no gene match: 7. Germline values: CDR1 WSHSY, CDR2 SAAADI. The CDR3 runs 16 residues. CDR3 in amino acids: CASSDSTSGRADEQYF. Written as DNA, the CDR3 is TGCGCCAGCAGTGACTCAACTAGCGGGAGGGCCGACGAGCAGTACTTC.

The chain joins TRBV28 to TRBJ1-1; 7 nucleotides match TRBD1. The CDR3 length is 13 residues. V lost 6 bases to trimming and J lost 7 bases; unmatched junction nucleotides: 8. Germline V gene data show CDR1 as MDHEN and CDR2 as SYDVKM. The CDR3 reads CASSQGQALEAFF. As DNA, the CDR3 is TGTGCCAGCAGCCAAGGACAGGCCCTTGAAGCTTTCTTT. Full variable domain (outside the CDR3, taken from reference TRBV28 and TRBJ1-1): DVKVTQSSRYLVKRTGEKVFLECVQDMDHENMFWYRQDPGLGLRLIYFSYDVKMKEKGDIPEGYSVSREKKERFSLILESASTNQTSMYLCASSQGQALEAFFGQGTRLTVV.

This clone has a single count. The rearrangement joins TRBV6-5 to TRBJ1-5, with D possibly matching TRBD1 (6 bases). The CDR3 has 15 amino acids. Germline V gives CDR1 MNHEY, CDR2 SVGAGI. Trimming pared 6 bases from V and 0 bases from J, leaving 12 bases between. CDR3 in amino acids: CASRADRHSNQPQHF. The CDR3 nucleotides are TGTGCCAGCAGAGCGGACAGACATAGCAATCAGCCCCAGCATTTT.

The chain's CDR3 is CASSWTETNTGELFF. In nucleotides, the CDR3 is TGCGCCAGCAGCTGGACAGAAACGAACACCGGGGAGCTGTTTTTT. The rearrangement uses TRBV5-1 and TRBJ2-2; D possibly corresponds to TRBD1 (6 bases). Trimming took 3 bases from V and 0 from J, leaving 9 bases between them. Germline CDR1 and CDR2: SGHRS and YFSETQ. The CDR3 loop spans 15 amino acids.

As regards this clone: Different DNA sequences within this sample yield the same CDR3. The chain joins TRBV2 to TRBJ1-2; D not certain. The CDR3 is 12 amino acids. Germline assignment: CDR1 SNHLY and CDR2 FYNNEI. Trimming removed 7 bases from V and 5 bases from J, with 11 bases in between. CDR3 sequence (DNA): TGTGCCAGCACCGAGGGATTATATGGCTACACCTTC. It yields the protein CASTEGLYGYTF.

This clone was detected only once. V and J are TRBV7-9 and TRBJ1-3, with a tentative D call TRBD1 (6 bases). The CDR3 is 16 residues long. The ends were cut back, 4 bases at V and 4 bases at J, with 17 bases in the middle. CDR1 is SEHNR, CDR2 FQNEAQ, per germline (reference sequence). The CDR3 coding sequence is TGTGCCAGCAGCTCTGGAACAGGGAGAGGAGGAAACACCATATATTTT. This sequence encodes CASSSGTGRGGNTIYF. The variable domain in full, completed from reference TRBV7-9 and TRBJ1-3, reads DTGVSQNPRHKITKRGQNVTFRCDPISEHNRLYWYRQTLGQGPEFLTYFQNEAQLEKSRLLSDRFSAERPKGSFSTLEIQRTEQGDSAMYLCASSSGTGRGGNTIYFGEGSWLTVV.

The chain recombines TRBV7-9 with TRBJ2-7; TRBD2 aligns across 10 bases. The CDR3 has 16 residues. J gave up 5 bases and V 5 bases, and 12 bases lay outside the gene matches. Germline values: CDR1 SEHNR, CDR2 FQNEAQ (reference sequence). CDR3 sequence: CASSDRGLAPVNEQYF. CDR3 in DNA: TGTGCCAGCAGCGATAGGGGACTAGCGCCCGTCAACGAGCAGTACTTC.